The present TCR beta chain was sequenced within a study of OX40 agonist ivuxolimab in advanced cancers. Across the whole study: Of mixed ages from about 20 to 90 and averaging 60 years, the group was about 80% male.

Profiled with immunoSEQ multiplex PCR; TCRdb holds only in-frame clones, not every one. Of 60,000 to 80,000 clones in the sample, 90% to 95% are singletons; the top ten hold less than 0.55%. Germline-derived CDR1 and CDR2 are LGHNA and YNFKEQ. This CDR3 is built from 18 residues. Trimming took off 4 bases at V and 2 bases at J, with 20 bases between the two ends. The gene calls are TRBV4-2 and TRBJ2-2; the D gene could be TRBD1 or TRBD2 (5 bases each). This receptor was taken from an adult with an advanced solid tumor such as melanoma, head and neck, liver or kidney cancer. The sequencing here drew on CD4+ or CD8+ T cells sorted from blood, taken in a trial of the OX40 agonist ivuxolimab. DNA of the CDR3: TGTGCCAGCAGCCGCGTGGCAGGGCAGAGGGCTAACACCGGGGAGCTGTTTTTT. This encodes CASSRVAGQRANTGELFF.